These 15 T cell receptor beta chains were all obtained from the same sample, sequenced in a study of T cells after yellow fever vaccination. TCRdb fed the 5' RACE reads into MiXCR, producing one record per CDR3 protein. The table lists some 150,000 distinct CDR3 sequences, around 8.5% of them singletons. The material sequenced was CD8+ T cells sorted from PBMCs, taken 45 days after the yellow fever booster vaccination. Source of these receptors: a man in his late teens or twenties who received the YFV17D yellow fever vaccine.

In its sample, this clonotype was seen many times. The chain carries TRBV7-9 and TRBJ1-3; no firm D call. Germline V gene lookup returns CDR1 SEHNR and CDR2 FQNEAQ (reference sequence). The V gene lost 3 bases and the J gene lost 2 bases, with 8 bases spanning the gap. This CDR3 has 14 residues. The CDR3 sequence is CASSFEGAGNTIYF. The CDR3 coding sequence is TGTGCCAGCAGCTTTGAGGGTGCTGGAAACACCATATATTTT.

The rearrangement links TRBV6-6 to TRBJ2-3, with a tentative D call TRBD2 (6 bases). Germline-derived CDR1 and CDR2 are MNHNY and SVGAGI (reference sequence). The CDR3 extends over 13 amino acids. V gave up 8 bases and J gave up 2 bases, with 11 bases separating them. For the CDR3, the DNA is TGTGCCAGCTATAGCGGCTTCACAGATACGCAGTATTTT. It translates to CASYSGFTDTQYF.

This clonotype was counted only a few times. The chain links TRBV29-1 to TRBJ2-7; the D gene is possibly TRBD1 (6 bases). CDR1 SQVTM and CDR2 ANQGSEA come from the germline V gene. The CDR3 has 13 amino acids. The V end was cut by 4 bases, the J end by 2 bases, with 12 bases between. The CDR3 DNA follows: TGCAGCGTTGGGCCGGACAGCCCCTACGAGCAGTACTTC. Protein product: CSVGPDSPYEQYF.

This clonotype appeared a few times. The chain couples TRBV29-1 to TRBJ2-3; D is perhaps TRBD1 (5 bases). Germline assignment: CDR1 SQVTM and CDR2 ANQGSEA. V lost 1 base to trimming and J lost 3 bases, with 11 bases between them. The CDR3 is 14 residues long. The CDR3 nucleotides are TGCAGCGTTGAAGGGGGCCGGCCGACAGATACGCAGTATTTT. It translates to CSVEGGRPTDTQYF.

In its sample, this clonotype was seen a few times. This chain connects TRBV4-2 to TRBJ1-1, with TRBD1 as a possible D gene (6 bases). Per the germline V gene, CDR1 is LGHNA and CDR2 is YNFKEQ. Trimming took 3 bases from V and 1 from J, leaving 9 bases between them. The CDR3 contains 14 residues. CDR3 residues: CASSQGAGNTEAFF. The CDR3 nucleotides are TGTGCCAGCAGCCAGGGGGCCGGGAACACTGAAGCTTTCTTT.

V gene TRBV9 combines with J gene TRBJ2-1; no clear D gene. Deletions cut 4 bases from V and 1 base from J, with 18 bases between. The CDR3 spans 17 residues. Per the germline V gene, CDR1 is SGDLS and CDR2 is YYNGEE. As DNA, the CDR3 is TGTGCCAGCAGCCTCTCCATCGATAGTCAATCCTACAATGAGCAGTTCTTC. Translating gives CASSLSIDSQSYNEQFF.

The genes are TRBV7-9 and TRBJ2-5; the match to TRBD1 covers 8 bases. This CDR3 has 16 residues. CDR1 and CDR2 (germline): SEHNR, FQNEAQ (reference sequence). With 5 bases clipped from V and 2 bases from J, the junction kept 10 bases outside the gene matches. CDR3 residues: CASSPTGAIFQETQYF. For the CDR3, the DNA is TGTGCCAGCAGCCCGACAGGGGCTATTTTTCAAGAGACCCAGTACTTC. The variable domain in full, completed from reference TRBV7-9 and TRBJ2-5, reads DTGVSQNPRHKITKRGQNVTFRCDPISEHNRLYWYRQTLGQGPEFLTYFQNEAQLEKSRLLSDRFSAERPKGSFSTLEIQRTEQGDSAMYLCASSPTGAIFQETQYFGPGTRLLVL.

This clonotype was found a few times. CDR3 DNA: TGTGCCAGCAGTTCGGCGGACAGGGCTCGTGGGGCCAACGTCCTGACTTTC. This translates into CASSSADRARGANVLTF. The chain links TRBV7-9 to TRBJ2-6, with TRBD1 identical over 8 bases. The length of the CDR3 is 17 residues. Per germline, CDR1 SEHNR and CDR2 FQNEAQ (reference sequence). J gave up 3 bases and V 6 bases, and 10 bases lay outside the gene matches.

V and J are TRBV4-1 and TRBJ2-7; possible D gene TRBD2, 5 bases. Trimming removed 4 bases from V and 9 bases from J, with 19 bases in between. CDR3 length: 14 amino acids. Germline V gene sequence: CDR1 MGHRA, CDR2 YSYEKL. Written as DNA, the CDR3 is TGCGCCAGCAGCCCGTCCCTTCGGGGTCGGGGGCAGTACTTC. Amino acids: CASSPSLRGRGQYF.

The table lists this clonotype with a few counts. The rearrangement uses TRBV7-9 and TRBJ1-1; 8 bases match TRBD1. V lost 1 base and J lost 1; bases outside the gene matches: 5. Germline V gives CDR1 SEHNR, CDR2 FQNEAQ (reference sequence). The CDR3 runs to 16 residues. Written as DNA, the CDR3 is TGTGCCAGCAGCTTAGGCGGACAGGGTGAGAACACTGAAGCTTTCTTT. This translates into CASSLGGQGENTEAFF.

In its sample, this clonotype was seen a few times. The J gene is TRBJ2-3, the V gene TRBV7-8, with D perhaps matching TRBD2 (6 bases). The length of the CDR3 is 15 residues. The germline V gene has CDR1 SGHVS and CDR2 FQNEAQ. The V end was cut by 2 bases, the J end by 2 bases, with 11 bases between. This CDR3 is CASSLLTGVTDTQYF. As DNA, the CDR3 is TGTGCCAGCAGCTTATTGACGGGGGTCACAGATACGCAGTATTTT.

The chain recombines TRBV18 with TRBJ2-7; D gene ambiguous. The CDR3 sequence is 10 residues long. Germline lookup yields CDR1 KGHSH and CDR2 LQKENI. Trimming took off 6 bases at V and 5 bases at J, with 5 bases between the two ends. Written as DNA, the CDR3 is TGTGCCAGCTCCCCGGACGAGCAGTACGTC. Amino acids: CASSPDEQYV.

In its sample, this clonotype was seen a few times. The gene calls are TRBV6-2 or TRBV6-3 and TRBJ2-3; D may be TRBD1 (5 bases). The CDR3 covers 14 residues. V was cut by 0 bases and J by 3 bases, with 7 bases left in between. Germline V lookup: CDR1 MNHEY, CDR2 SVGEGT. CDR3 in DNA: TGTGCCAGCAGTTACTCGAGACAGACAGATACGCAGTATTTT. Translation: CASSYSRQTDTQYF.

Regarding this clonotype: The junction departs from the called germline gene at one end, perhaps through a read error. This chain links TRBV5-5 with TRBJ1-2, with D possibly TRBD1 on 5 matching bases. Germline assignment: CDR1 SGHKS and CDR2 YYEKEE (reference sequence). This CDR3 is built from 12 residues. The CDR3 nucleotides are TGTGCCAGCAGCTTGGTCCTCGAGACAGCTACTTTC. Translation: CASSLVLETATF.

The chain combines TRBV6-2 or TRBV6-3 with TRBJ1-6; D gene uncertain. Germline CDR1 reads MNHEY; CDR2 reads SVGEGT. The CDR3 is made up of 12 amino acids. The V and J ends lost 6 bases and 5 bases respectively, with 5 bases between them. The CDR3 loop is CASRPNNSPLHF. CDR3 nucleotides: TGTGCCAGCAGACCCAATAATTCACCCCTCCACTTT.